A selection of T cell receptor beta chains follows, all from one sample in a study of molecular identifiers for immune sequencing clone quantification. TCRdb ran MiXCR on the PCR reads and lists one entry per CDR3 protein. The sample includes approximately 54,000 distinct CDR3 sequences, less than 25% seen only once; the top ten take 1.5% to 2%. Sequences were obtained from naive CD8+ T cells from blood, with Jurkat cell RNA spiked in. Source of these receptors: a human donor in good health. Some libraries in this study had Jurkat cell RNA spiked in. The CDR3 runs from the conserved cysteine through the conserved F or W. The D gene is left open where the match is weak. Size is omitted from some rows. Given values are once, few, many or a class for expanded clones.

j_gene,abundance,d_gene,v_gene,CDR3nt,CDR3aa
TRBJ2-1,-,-,TRBV19,TGTGCCAGTAGTACGTCCTACGAGCAGTTCTTC,CASSTSYEQFF
TRBJ1-1,many,-,TRBV30,TGTGCCTGGAGTTGGGGAACCGATGGGAACACTGAAGCTTTCTTT,CAWSWGTDGNTEAFF
TRBJ2-7,many,-,TRBV3-1,TGTGCCAGCAGCCAAGTTCTGTCCTACGAGCAGTACTTC,CASSQVLSYEQYF
TRBJ2-3,many,TRBD2,TRBV7-2,TGTGCCAGCATCACGCGGACTAGCGGGGCTTCTACGCAGTATTTT,CASITRTSGASTQYF
TRBJ1-5,-,-,TRBV20-1,TGCAGTGCTCTGGACAGTCCGGGGCCCCAGCATTTT,CSALDSPGPQHF
TRBJ1-1,many,-,TRBV14,TGTGCCAGCAGCCAAGATCACGGGTCTGAAGCTTTCTTT,CASSQDHGSEAFF
TRBJ2-7,few,TRBD1,TRBV27,TGTGCCAGCAGTTTGACAGGGGTGGGGTCCTACGAGCAGTACTTC,CASSLTGVGSYEQYF
TRBJ2-1,-,-,TRBV4-2,TGTGCCAGCAGCCAAGTGGACGGGGCTTCCTACAATGAGCAGTTCTTC,CASSQVDGASYNEQFF
TRBJ2-3,many,-,TRBV27,TGTGCCAGCAGTTTATTAGGCGTCACAGATACGCAGTATTTT,CASSLLGVTDTQYF
TRBJ1-3,-,-,TRBV7-6,TGTGCCAGCAGCTTACTTGGCCTGTACTCTGGAAACACCATATATTTT,CASSLLGLYSGNTIYF
TRBJ2-5,many,-,TRBV6-5,TGTGCCAGCACCCCCTCTTTTGACATATGGGACGCCCAGTACTTC,CASTPSFDIWDAQYF
TRBJ1-1,many,-,TRBV7-9,TGTGCCAGCAGCTTGGGGGGAGGAGGTTTTCTTGGCACTGAAGCTTTCTTT,CASSLGGGGFLGTEAFF
TRBJ2-2,-,-,TRBV11-3,TGTGCCAGCAGCTTAGACTTGGGACTTGAAGAGCTGTTTTTT,CASSLDLGLEELFF
TRBJ2-7,-,-,TRBV19,TGTGACAGTAGTATGAACGTCTGCGAGCAGTACTTC,CDSSMNVCEQYF
TRBJ2-4,few,-,TRBV30,TGTGCCCGGAGTGTACATGAGGACGCTGGCAAAAACATTCAGTACTTC,CARSVHEDAGKNIQYF
TRBJ2-2,many,-,TRBV19,TGTGCCAGTAGTATAGGAAACACCGGGGAGCTGTTTTTT,CASSIGNTGELFF
TRBJ2-7,many,-,TRBV7-9,TGTGCCAGCAGTTCTTTAGGGTCCAGGAGCTTAGCCTACGAGCAGTACTTC,CASSSLGSRSLAYEQYF
TRBJ2-5,many,TRBD1,TRBV4-3,TGCGCCAGCAGCCGCAAGACAGGGCCGGAGACCCAGTACTTC,CASSRKTGPETQYF
TRBJ2-5,many,TRBD2,TRBV2,TGTGCCAGCAGTCCTAGCGGGAGGTCCGACGACCAGTACTTC,CASSPSGRSDDQYF
TRBJ1-1,many,-,TRBV5-4,TGTGCCAGCAGCTGGAGTGGGCTCACTGAAGCTTTCTTT,CASSWSGLTEAFF
TRBJ1-1,-,-,TRBV9,TGTGCCACCTCTGCTACGGGGAACACTGAAGCTTTCTTT,CATSATGNTEAFF
TRBJ2-2,many,-,TRBV14,TGTGCCAGCAGTAGGTTTTCGACACCCAACACCGGGGAGCTGTTTTTT,CASSRFSTPNTGELFF
TRBJ2-1,many,TRBD2,TRBV7-2,TGTGCCAGCAGGGGCGGGGCGGGAGTTAATAATGAGCAGTTCTTC,CASRGGAGVNNEQFF
TRBJ2-7,many,TRBD2,TRBV7-2,TGTGCCAGCAGCTTGAGATCCCGGACTAGCGGGCACTACGAGCAGTACTTC,CASSLRSRTSGHYEQYF
TRBJ1-3,-,TRBD1,TRBV6-2/TRBV6-3,TGTGCCAGCAGTTACGACTTTCCGGCACCGGACAGGACTTCGGGAAACTCCATATATTTT,CASSYDFPAPDRTSGNSIYF
TRBJ1-1,many,-,TRBV9,TGTGCCAGCAGCGTAGGCAGCTCATATGAAGCTTTCTTT,CASSVGSSYEAFF
TRBJ2-5,-,-,TRBV6-6,TGTGCCAGCAGTGGACAGCAAGGGACCCTGTACTTC,CASSGQQGTLYF
TRBJ2-2,many,-,TRBV6-1,TGTGCCAGCAGTTACCACCCGGGACAAAGCACCGGGGAGCTGTTTTTT,CASSYHPGQSTGELFF
TRBJ1-4,-,TRBD1,TRBV18,TGTGCCAGCTCACCACCGGGACAGCTTAATGAAAAACTGTTTTTT,CASSPPGQLNEKLFF
TRBJ1-1,few,-,TRBV4-2,TGTGCCAGCAGCCAAGAAGTTGGGGGGGGCTGGGGTACTGAAGCTTTCTTT,CASSQEVGGGWGTEAFF
TRBJ2-3,many,-,TRBV13,TGTGCCAGCAGCCGGCGGGGGCAGGGAGTTGGTGGCACAGATACGCAGTATTTT,CASSRRGQGVGGTDTQYF
TRBJ2-5,-,-,TRBV30,TGTGCCTGGACCACAGGGCAGCCCCAGTACTTC,CAWTTGQPQYF
TRBJ1-1,many,TRBD1,TRBV29-1,TGCAGCGTTGTTCCTGTTGGCCCCGGAGGACAGGTGCGAATGAACACTGAAGCTTTCTTT,CSVVPVGPGGQVRMNTEAFF
TRBJ2-7,many,-,TRBV27,TGTGCCAGCAGTTTAGGAGGGGACTACGAGCAGTACTTC,CASSLGGDYEQYF
TRBJ2-5,many,-,TRBV7-9,TGTGCCAGCAGCGAGGGTAACCAAGAGACCCAGTACTTC,CASSEGNQETQYF
TRBJ2-1,many,-,TRBV2,TGTGCCAGCAGTGATTGGGAGCAGTTCTTC,CASSDWEQFF
TRBJ2-3,many,-,TRBV11-2,TGTGCCAGCAGCTTTGGCACCTACACAGATACGCAGTATTTT,CASSFGTYTDTQYF
TRBJ2-1,many,-,TRBV28,TGTGCCAGCAGTTTAGGTGAGGGGCTAGTCGGTGAGCAGTTCTTC,CASSLGEGLVGEQFF
TRBJ1-5,few,-,TRBV2,TGTGCCAGCAGAGAGGGAGATTATAGCAATCAGCCCCAGCATTTT,CASREGDYSNQPQHF
TRBJ2-1,many,-,TRBV30,TGTGCCTGGAGTAGCAGGACTATCGACAATGAGCAGTTCTTC,CAWSSRTIDNEQFF
TRBJ2-1,many,-,TRBV28,TGTGCCAGCTTACCTTTTGTAGCGGACAATGAGCAGTTCTTC,CASLPFVADNEQFF
TRBJ1-4,many,-,TRBV7-2,TGTGCCAGCAGCTTAGGGGGCTATGGGCTCGGCGAGGAGTATGAAAAACTGTTTTTT,CASSLGGYGLGEEYEKLFF
TRBJ2-1,many,TRBD2,TRBV12-3/TRBV12-4,TGTGCCAGCGGAACCGGGACTAGCTTTCTTGAGCAGTTCTTC,CASGTGTSFLEQFF
TRBJ2-3,-,-,TRBV7-8,TGTGCCAGCAGCTTAGTGTGGGGCACAGATACGCAGTATTTT,CASSLVWGTDTQYF
TRBJ2-7,many,-,TRBV4-3,TGCGCCAGCAGCCAAGATAGGGGAGATTACGAGCAGTACTTC,CASSQDRGDYEQYF
TRBJ2-3,-,-,TRBV7-9,TGTGCCAGCAGCTATACGTCGTACGTAGACACTCAGGGTAGGAGTTTGCATACGCAGTATTTT,CASSYTSYVDTQGRSLHTQYF
TRBJ2-2,many,-,TRBV14,TGTGCCACCAAAGAAACGAACACCGGGGAGCTGTTTTTT,CATKETNTGELFF
TRBJ2-1,many,TRBD2,TRBV13,TGTGCCAGCAGCCACGGGGGGGCACGGTACAATGAGCAGTTCTTC,CASSHGGARYNEQFF
TRBJ2-5,-,TRBD2,TRBV6-2/TRBV6-3,TGTGCCAGCCGGACTAGCGGGGGGGGAGATGAGACCCAGTACTTC,CASRTSGGGDETQYF
TRBJ1-1,many,-,TRBV29-1,TGCAGCGCTCTATGGTTGCGCACTGAAGCTTTCTTT,CSALWLRTEAFF
TRBJ2-7,many,-,TRBV12-3/TRBV12-4,TGTGCCAGCAGTTTAGAACCCGGGACAAGCGAGAACGAGCAGTACTTC,CASSLEPGTSENEQYF
TRBJ2-1,many,-,TRBV19,TGTGCCAGCCACCAGGGAGGAGGGGGCAATGAGCAGTTCTTC,CASHQGGGGNEQFF
TRBJ2-5,many,TRBD1,TRBV29-1,TGCAGCGTTGAAGATCAGGCAGGGGGATCGGAGACCCAGTACTTC,CSVEDQAGGSETQYF